Listed here are 5 T cell receptor beta chains from one sample, sequenced in a study of OX40 agonist ivuxolimab in advanced cancers. Profiling relied on immunoSEQ multiplex PCR, and the TCRdb table lists in-frame clones only, not all of them. The sample holds roughly 60,000 clones, about 80% seen once. This specimen was CD4+ or CD8+ T cells sorted from blood, taken in a trial of the OX40 agonist ivuxolimab. Source of these receptors: an adult with an advanced solid tumor such as melanoma, head and neck, liver or kidney cancer.

This clone was seen a single time. V usage is TRBV30 and J usage is TRBJ2-5; a possible D gene is TRBD2 (6 bases). The V and J ends lost 0 bases and 5 bases respectively, with 13 bases between them. The CDR3 consists of 14 residues. CDR1 and CDR2 (germline): GTSNPN, SVGIG (reference sequence). In nucleotides, the CDR3 is TGTGCCTGGAGTGTACTCGGGAGAGGGGAGACCCAGTACTTC. Its protein is CAWSVLGRGETQYF.

J is TRBJ2-3 and V is TRBV6-5; 8 bases agree with TRBD2. The J segment lost 1 base and the V segment lost 7 bases, leaving 7 bases of the junction unmatched. This CDR3 spans 15 amino acids. Germline lookup yields CDR1 MNHEY and CDR2 SVGAGI. The CDR3 protein is CASIKGRGGTDTQYF. The CDR3 DNA reads as TGTGCCAGCATCAAGGGGCGGGGGGGCACAGATACGCAGTATTTT.

Comments on this clone: Within the sample, other DNA sequences also encode this same CDR3. The chain has TRBV30 and TRBJ1-2; D is perhaps TRBD1 (6 bases). The CDR3 loop spans 13 amino acids. Germline CDR1 is GTSNPN and CDR2 is SVGIG (reference sequence). Trimming cost V 3 bases and J 5 bases, with 13 bases left between them. CDR3: CAWSQDRPYGYTF. The CDR3 nucleotides are TGTGCCTGGAGCCAGGACAGACCGTATGGCTACACCTTC.

The chain links TRBV6-5 to TRBJ1-2; 10 bases line up with TRBD1. Per the germline V gene, CDR1 is MNHEY and CDR2 is SVGAGI. This CDR3 is built from 13 residues. V shed 2 bases and J 8 bases; nucleotides not matched to a gene: 2. CDR3 bases: TGTGCCAGCAGTTACGGGACAGGGGCCGGCTACACCTTC. Translated: CASSYGTGAGYTF.

The V gene is TRBV7-2, the J gene TRBJ2-2, with 9 bases lining up with TRBD2. In germline, CDR1 is SGHTA, CDR2 FQGNSA. The CDR3 is 16 residues long. Trimming removed 5 bases from V and 6 bases from J; junction bases left unmatched: 10. CDR3 region: CASSPRAGGLSGELFF. DNA of the CDR3: TGTGCCAGCAGCCCTCGTGCGGGAGGGCTATCCGGGGAGCTGTTTTTT.